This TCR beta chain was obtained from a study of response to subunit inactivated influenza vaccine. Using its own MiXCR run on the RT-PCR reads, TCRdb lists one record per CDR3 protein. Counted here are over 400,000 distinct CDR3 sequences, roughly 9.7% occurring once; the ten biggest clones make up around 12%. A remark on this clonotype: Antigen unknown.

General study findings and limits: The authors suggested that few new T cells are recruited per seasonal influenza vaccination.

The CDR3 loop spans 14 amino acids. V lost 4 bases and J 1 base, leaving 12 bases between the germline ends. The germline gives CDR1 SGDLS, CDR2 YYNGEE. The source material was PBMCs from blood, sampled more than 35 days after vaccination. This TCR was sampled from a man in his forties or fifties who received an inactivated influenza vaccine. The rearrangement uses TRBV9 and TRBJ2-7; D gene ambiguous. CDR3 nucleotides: TGTGCCAGCAGCCCTCGGACGTTTTCCTACGAGCAGTACTTC. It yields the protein CASSPRTFSYEQYF.